The clone carrying this T cell receptor beta chain was seen ten or more times. The data stem from a study of T cells in Graves' hyperthyroidism and ophthalmopathy. Authors of the study amplified TCR beta CDR3 regions from RNA transcripts. Carried out on the TCR CDR3, a first-round RT-PCR used the HTBI primer set. TCRdb recomputed calls from the multiplex PCR reads with MiXCR, one row per CDR3 protein. The sample has 300,000 to 450,000 distinct CDR3 sequences; 15% to 18% are singletons. Germline assignment: CDR1 DFQATT and CDR2 SNEGSKA (reference sequence). Trimming stripped 6 bases from V and 4 bases from J, with 11 bases between. CDR3 size: 12 residues.

What was sequenced was blood. This TCR was recovered from a woman between 18 and 29 years old with Graves' hyperthyroidism that later progressed to Graves' ophthalmopathy. V gene TRBV20-1 combines with J gene TRBJ2-3, with a possible D match to TRBD2 (6 bases). The CDR3 coding sequence is TGCAGTGCCCCACTAGCTTCAGATACGCAGTATTTT. This codes for CSAPLASDTQYF.